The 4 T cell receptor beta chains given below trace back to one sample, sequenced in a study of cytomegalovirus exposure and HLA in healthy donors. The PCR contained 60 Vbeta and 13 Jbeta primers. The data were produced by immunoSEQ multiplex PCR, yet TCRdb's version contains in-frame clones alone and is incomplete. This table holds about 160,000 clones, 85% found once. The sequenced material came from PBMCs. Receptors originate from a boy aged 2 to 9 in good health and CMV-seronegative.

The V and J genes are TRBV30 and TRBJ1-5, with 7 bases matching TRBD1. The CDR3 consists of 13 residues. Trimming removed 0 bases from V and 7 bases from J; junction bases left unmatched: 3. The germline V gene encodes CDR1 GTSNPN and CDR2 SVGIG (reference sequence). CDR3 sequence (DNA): TGTGCCTGGAGTGTCAGGGGGGAACAGCCCCAGCATTTT. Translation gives CAWSVRGEQPQHF.

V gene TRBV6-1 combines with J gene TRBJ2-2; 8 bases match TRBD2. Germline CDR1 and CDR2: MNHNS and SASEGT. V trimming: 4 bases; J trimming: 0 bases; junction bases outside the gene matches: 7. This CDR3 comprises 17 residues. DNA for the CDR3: TGTGCCAGCAGTGGGGCTCGAGCGGGAGCGAACACCGGGGAGCTGTTTTTT. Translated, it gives CASSGARAGANTGELFF.

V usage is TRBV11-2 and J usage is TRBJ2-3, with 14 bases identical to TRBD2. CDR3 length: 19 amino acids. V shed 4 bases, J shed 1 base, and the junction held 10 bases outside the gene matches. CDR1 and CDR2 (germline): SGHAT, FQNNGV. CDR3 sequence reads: CASSSLEAGLAGGTDTQYF. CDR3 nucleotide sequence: TGTGCCAGCAGCTCGTTAGAGGCGGGACTAGCGGGGGGCACAGATACGCAGTATTTT.

DNA for the CDR3: TGTGCTAGTGGTTTAGGCGGGGGGGGACCGCAGGGGGATACGCAGTATTTT. It codes for CASGLGGGGPQGDTQYF. This sequence joins TRBV12-5 and TRBJ2-3, with TRBD2 matching 9 bases. With V trimmed by 3 bases and J by 6 bases, 13 bases remained unmatched. The germline V gene has CDR1 LGHNT and CDR2 FRNRAP. The CDR3 sequence is 17 residues long.